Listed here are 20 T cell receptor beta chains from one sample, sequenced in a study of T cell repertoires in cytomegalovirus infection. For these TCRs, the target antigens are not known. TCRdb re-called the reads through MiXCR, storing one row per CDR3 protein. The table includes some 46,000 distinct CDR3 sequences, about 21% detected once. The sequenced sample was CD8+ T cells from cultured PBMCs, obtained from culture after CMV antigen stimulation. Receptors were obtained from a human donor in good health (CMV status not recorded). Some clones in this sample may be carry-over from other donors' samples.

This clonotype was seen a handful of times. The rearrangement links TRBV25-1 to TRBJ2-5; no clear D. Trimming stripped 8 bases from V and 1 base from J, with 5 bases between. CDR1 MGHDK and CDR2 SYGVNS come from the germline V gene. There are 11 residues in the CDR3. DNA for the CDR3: TGTGCCAGCGGCTTCCAAGAGACCCAGTACTTC. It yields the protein CASGFQETQYF.

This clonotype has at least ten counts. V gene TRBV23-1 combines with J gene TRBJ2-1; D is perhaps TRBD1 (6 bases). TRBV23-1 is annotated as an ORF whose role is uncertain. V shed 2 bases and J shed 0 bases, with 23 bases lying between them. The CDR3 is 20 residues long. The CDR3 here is CASSQKQGPQRTSSYNEQFF. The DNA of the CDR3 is TGCGCCAGCAGTCAAAAACAGGGCCCCCAGCGCACTAGCTCCTACAATGAGCAGTTCTTC.

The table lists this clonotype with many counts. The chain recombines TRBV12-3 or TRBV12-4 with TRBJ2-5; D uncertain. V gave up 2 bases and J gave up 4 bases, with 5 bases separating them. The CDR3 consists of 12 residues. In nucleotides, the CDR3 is TGTGCCAGCAGTTTATCCGTAGAGACCCAGTACTTC. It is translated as CASSLSVETQYF.

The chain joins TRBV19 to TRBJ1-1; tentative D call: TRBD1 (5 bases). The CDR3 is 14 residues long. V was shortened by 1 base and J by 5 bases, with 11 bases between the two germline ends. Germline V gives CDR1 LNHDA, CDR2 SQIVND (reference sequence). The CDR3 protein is CASSIGGRVTEAFF. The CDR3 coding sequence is TGTGCCAGTAGTATAGGAGGCAGGGTAACTGAAGCTTTCTTT.

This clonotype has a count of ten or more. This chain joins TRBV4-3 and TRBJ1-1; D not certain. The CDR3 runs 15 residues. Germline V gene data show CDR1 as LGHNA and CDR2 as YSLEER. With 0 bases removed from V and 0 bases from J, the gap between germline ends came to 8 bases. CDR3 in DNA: TGCGCCAGCAGCCAAGAATGGGCGTTGAACACTGAAGCTTTCTTT. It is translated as CASSQEWALNTEAFF.

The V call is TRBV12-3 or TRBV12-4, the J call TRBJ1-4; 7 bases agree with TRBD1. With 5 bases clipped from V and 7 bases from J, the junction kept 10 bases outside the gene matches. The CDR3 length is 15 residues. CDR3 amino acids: CASSPPGQTSEKLFF. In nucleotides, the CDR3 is TGTGCCAGCAGTCCCCCGGGACAGACATCTGAAAAACTGTTTTTT.

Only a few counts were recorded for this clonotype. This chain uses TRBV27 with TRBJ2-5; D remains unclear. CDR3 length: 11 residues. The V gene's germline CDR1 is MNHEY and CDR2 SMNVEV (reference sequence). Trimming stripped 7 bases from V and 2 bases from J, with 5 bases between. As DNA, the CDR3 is TGTGCCAGCACCCGTCAAGAGACCCAGTACTTC. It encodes CASTRQETQYF.

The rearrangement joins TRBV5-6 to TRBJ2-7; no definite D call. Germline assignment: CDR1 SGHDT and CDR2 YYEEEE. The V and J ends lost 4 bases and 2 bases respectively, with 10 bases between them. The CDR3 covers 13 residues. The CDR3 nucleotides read TGTGCCAGCAGCCAAGGGTACACCTACGAGCAGTACTTC. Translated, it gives CASSQGYTYEQYF.

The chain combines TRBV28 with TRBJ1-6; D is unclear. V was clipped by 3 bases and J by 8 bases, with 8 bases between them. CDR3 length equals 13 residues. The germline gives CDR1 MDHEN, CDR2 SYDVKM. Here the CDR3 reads CASSFNNHSPLHF. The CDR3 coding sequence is TGTGCCAGCAGTTTTAATAACCATTCACCCCTCCACTTT.

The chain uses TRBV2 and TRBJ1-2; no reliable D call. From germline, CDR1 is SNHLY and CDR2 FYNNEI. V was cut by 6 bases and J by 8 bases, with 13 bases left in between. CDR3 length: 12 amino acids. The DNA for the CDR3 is TGTGCCAGCAGAGACGGCATTCGGGGCTACACCTTC. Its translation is CASRDGIRGYTF.

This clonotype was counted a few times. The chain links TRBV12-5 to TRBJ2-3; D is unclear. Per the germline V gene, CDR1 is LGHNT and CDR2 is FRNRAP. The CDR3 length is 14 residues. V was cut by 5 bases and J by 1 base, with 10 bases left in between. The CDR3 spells CASGPRQGTDTQYF. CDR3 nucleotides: TGTGCTAGTGGTCCCCGGCAGGGCACAGATACGCAGTATTTT.

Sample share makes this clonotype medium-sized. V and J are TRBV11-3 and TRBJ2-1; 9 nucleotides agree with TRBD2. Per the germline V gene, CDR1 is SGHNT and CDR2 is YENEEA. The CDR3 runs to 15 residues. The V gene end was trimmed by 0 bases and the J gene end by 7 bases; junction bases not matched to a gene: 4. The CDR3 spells CASSLDSLAGNEQFF. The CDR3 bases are TGTGCCAGCAGCTTAGATTCGCTAGCGGGGAATGAGCAGTTCTTC.

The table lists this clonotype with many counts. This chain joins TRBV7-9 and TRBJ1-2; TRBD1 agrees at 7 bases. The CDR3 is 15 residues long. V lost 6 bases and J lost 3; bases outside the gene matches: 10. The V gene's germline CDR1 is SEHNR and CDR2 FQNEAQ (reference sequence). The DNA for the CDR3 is TGTGCCAGCAGTTCCTCCGACAGGGAAGACTATGGCTACACCTTC. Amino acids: CASSSSDREDYGYTF.

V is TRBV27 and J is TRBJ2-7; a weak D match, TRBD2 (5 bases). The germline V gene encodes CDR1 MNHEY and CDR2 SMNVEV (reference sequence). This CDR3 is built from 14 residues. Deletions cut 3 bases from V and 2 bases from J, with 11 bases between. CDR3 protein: CASSLSTGTYEQYF. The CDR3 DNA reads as TGTGCCAGCAGTTTGTCAACGGGAACCTACGAGCAGTACTTC.

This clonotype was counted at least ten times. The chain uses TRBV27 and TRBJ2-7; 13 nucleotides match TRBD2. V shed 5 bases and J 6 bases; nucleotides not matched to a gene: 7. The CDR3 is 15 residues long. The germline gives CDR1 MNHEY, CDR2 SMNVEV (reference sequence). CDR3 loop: CASSQTSGRMGEQYF. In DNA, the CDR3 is TGTGCCAGCAGTCAGACTAGCGGGAGGATGGGCGAGCAGTACTTC.

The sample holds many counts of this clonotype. CDR3 in amino acids: CASSLRDRGEKLFF. The CDR3 DNA reads TGTGCCAGCAGCTTACGGGACAGGGGAGAGAAACTGTTTTTT. This chain links TRBV11-2 with TRBJ1-4; TRBD1 aligns across 10 bases. This CDR3 has 14 residues. J lost 11 bases, V lost 2 bases, and 5 bases had no gene match. CDR1 SGHAT and CDR2 FQNNGV come from the germline V gene.

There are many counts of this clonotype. The CDR3 region has the DNA TGTGCCTGGAGTGAATCCTTGAGCTCCTACAATGAGCAGTTCTTC. Translating it yields CAWSESLSSYNEQFF. This chain connects TRBV30 to TRBJ2-1; no clear D gene. The CDR3 consists of 15 residues. Trimming cost V 1 base and J 0 bases, with 10 bases left between them. CDR1 is GTSNPN, CDR2 SVGIG, per germline (reference sequence). The full variable domain, rest sourced from reference TRBV30 and TRBJ2-1, is SQTIHQWPATLVQPVGSPLSLECTVEGTSNPNLYWYRQAAGRGLQLLFYSVGIGQISSEVPQNLSASRPQDRQFILSSKKLLLSDSGFYLCAWSESLSSYNEQFFGPGTRLTVL.

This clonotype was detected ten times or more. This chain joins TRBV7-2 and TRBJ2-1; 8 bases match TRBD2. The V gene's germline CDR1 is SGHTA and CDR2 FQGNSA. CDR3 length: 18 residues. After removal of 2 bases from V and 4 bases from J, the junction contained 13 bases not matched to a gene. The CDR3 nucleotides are TGTGCCAGCAGCTTAAAGTTTGGTGCCGGGGGGGCTTACAATGAGCAGTTCTTC. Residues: CASSLKFGAGGAYNEQFF. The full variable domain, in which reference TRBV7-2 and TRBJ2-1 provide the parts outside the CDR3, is GAGVSQSPSNKVTEKGKDVELRCDPISGHTALYWYRQSLGQGLEFLIYFQGNSAPDKSGLPSDRFSAERTGGSVSTLTIQRTQQEDSAVYLCASSLKFGAGGAYNEQFFGPGTRLTVL.

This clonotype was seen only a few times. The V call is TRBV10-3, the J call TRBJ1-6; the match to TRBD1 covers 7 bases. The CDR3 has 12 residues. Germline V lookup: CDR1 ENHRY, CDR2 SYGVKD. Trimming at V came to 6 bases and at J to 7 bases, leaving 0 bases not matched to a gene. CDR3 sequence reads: CAIRTGNSPLHF. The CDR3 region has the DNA TGTGCCATCAGGACAGGGAATTCACCCCTCCACTTT.

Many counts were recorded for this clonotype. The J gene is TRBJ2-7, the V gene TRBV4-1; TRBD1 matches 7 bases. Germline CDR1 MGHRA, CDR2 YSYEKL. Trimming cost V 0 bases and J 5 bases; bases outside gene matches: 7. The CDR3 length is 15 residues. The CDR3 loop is CASSQEGRGSNEQYF. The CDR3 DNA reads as TGCGCCAGCAGCCAAGAAGGCAGGGGGTCGAACGAGCAGTACTTC.